The 27 T cell receptor beta chains presented below share a single source sample, sequenced in a study of blood T cell repertoires in COVID-19. Sequencing was performed with immunoSEQ multiplex PCR; in TCRdb, only in-frame clones are kept and a portion is missing. The sample has roughly 110,000 clones, approximately 88% seen once; the top ten hold 0.8% to 1%. Sequenced sample: peripheral blood. These TCRs come from a woman in her 70s with acute or convalescent COVID-19.

The rearrangement links TRBV5-8 to TRBJ2-3; 11 nucleotides align to TRBD2. J lost 6 bases, V lost 5 bases, and 20 bases had no gene match. This CDR3 has 19 residues. Germline V gene data show CDR1 as SGHTS and CDR2 as YDEGEE. The chain's CDR3 is CASRPGLAGGSSRWDTQYF. The CDR3 DNA reads as TGTGCCAGCAGACCCGGGCTAGCGGGGGGATCCTCCCGGTGGGATACGCAGTATTTT.

This clone was counted a single time. The CDR3 loop reads CASSSRAGENYGYTF. CDR3 nucleotides: TGTGCCAGCAGTTCCCGAGCGGGTGAGAACTATGGCTACACCTTC. The chain employs TRBV6-2 or TRBV6-3 and TRBJ1-2, with no clear D. The CDR3 has 15 residues. The germline gives CDR1 MNHEY, CDR2 SVGEGT. The V and J ends lost 4 bases and 2 bases respectively, with 14 bases between them.

This clone was recorded a few times. V usage is TRBV29-1 and J usage is TRBJ1-2, with 8 bases that match TRBD1. Unmatched junction bases numbered 8, after V lost 6 bases and J lost 8 bases. CDR1 is SQVTM, CDR2 ANQGSEA, per germline. The CDR3 consists of 12 residues. The CDR3 DNA is TGCAGCGTGGGTCAGGGGGCGCGAGGCTACACCTTC. It is translated as CSVGQGARGYTF.

The chain has TRBV5-4 and TRBJ2-1, with 9 nucleotides matching TRBD2. Trimming took 7 bases from V and 7 from J; bases not matched to a gene: 6. Per germline, CDR1 SGHNT and CDR2 YYREEE (reference sequence). CDR3 length equals 13 residues. CDR3 in DNA: TGTGCCAGCGGACTAGCGCGGGAAAATGAGCAGTTCTTC. Protein sequence: CASGLARENEQFF.

A few counts support this clone. The rearrangement uses TRBV7-8 and TRBJ2-2, with D perhaps matching TRBD2 (6 bases). CDR3 length: 15 amino acids. Germline-derived CDR1 and CDR2 are SGHVS and FQNEAQ. The V end was cut by 4 bases, the J end by 5 bases, with 14 bases between. The CDR3 loop is CASSSWSGGTGELFF. In DNA, the CDR3 is TGTGCCAGCAGCTCATGGTCCGGGGGTACCGGGGAGCTGTTTTTT.

The chain employs TRBV3-1 (or the pseudogene TRBV3-2) and TRBJ2-7, with 13 bases matching TRBD2. The germline CDR1 and CDR2 sequences are LGHDT and YNNKEL (reference sequence). With 3 bases clipped from V and 4 bases from J, the junction kept 9 bases outside the gene matches. The CDR3 is made up of 17 amino acids. The CDR3 region is CASSHATSGRAGYEQYF. The DNA of the CDR3 is TGTGCCAGCAGCCACGCCACTAGCGGGAGGGCCGGGTACGAGCAGTACTTC.

This clone was detected only once. The chain recombines TRBV5-1 with TRBJ2-2; D possibly corresponds to TRBD2 (5 bases). Germline CDR1 SGHRS, CDR2 YFSETQ. The CDR3 runs 15 residues. The germline V and J ends were trimmed by 1 base and 4 bases, with 11 bases remaining between them. CDR3 nucleotide sequence: TGCGCCAGCAGCTTGTCTCTAGCCAGCACCGGGGAGCTGTTTTTT. Its protein product is CASSLSLASTGELFF.

The chain is built from TRBV3-1 (or the pseudogene TRBV3-2) and TRBJ1-5; D not certain. Germline loops: CDR1 LGHDT, CDR2 YNNKEL (reference sequence). This CDR3 contains 15 residues. V lost 2 bases to trimming and J lost 2 bases, with 10 bases between them. CDR3 sequence: CASSQSRIRNQPQHF. The CDR3 bases are TGTGCCAGCAGCCAAAGCAGGATCCGCAATCAGCCCCAGCATTTT.

The V and J genes are TRBV10-3 and TRBJ2-5; the match to TRBD2 covers 7 bases. The CDR3 contains 14 residues. The germline V gene encodes CDR1 ENHRY and CDR2 SYGVKD. Losses at the gene ends were 6 bases for V and 1 base for J; bases not matched to a gene: 5. The CDR3 region has the DNA TGTGCCATCAGCCCTAGCGGAGCCCAAGAGACCCAGTACTTC. Translation: CAISPSGAQETQYF.

The chain is built from TRBV2 and TRBJ2-1, with 8 nucleotides matching TRBD2. CDR1 is SNHLY and CDR2 is FYNNEI in the germline V gene. The ends lost 3 bases at V and 0 bases at J; junction bases unmatched: 10. CDR3 length: 18 amino acids. CDR3 DNA: TGTGCCAGCAGTGATATGCCTAGCGGGCCTAGCTCCTACAATGAGCAGTTCTTC. Translation: CASSDMPSGPSSYNEQFF.

The chain recombines TRBV3-1 (or the pseudogene TRBV3-2) with TRBJ1-4; D is ambiguous. The V end was cut by 4 bases, the J end by 0 bases, with 15 bases between. Germline lookup yields CDR1 LGHDT and CDR2 YNNKEL (reference sequence). The CDR3 contains 17 residues. The CDR3 DNA is TGTGCCAGCAGCCCCCGGAGGTCCGGCCCAACTAATGAAAAACTGTTTTTT. Its translation: CASSPRRSGPTNEKLFF.

The rearrangement links TRBV4-1 to TRBJ2-1; 13 positions match TRBD2. The junction had 9 bases not matched to a gene; V was cut back by 1 base and J by 0 bases. Per the germline V gene, CDR1 is MGHRA and CDR2 is YSYEKL. This CDR3 is built from 20 residues. DNA of the CDR3: TGCGCCAGCAGCCAAGGGGGACTAGCGGGGACCCGTTACTCCTACAATGAGCAGTTCTTC. This encodes CASSQGGLAGTRYSYNEQFF.

The V call is TRBV4-2, the J call TRBJ2-1; 11 bases align to TRBD1. The CDR3 consists of 17 residues. Trimming at V came to 4 bases and at J to 5 bases, leaving 10 bases not matched to a gene. CDR1 is LGHNA and CDR2 is YNFKEQ in the germline V gene. The CDR3 sequence is CASSLAPGTGGNNEQFF. CDR3 sequence (DNA): TGTGCCAGCAGCCTAGCCCCCGGGACAGGGGGGAACAATGAGCAGTTCTTC.

This sequence joins TRBV6-5 and TRBJ1-4; D call uncertain. In germline, CDR1 is MNHEY, CDR2 SVGAGI. With 7 bases removed from V and 7 bases from J, the gap between germline ends came to 13 bases. The CDR3 extends over 13 amino acids. The CDR3 is CASTRGASEKLFF. Written as DNA, the CDR3 is TGTGCCAGCACCCGAGGAGCCAGTGAAAAACTGTTTTTT.

The rearrangement links TRBV7-9 to TRBJ2-5, with 8 bases matching TRBD2. Unmatched junction bases numbered 7, after V lost 3 bases and J lost 4 bases. The CDR3 totals 15 residues. In germline, CDR1 is SEHNR, CDR2 FQNEAQ (reference sequence). The CDR3 sequence: CASSFGTSIGETQYF. The CDR3 DNA sequence: TGTGCCAGCAGCTTCGGGACTAGTATAGGAGAGACCCAGTACTTC.

CDR3 coding DNA: TGCGCCAGCACTAAGGGGGGGCGCTCAGATACGCAGTATTTT. Translated: CASTKGGRSDTQYF. The chain couples TRBV5-1 to TRBJ2-3; D possibly corresponds to TRBD2 (7 bases). Germline values: CDR1 SGHRS, CDR2 YFSETQ. Trimming stripped 6 bases from V and 4 bases from J, with 15 bases between. This CDR3 has 14 residues.

The sample holds one count of this clone. V is TRBV25-1 and J is TRBJ2-1, with D possibly being TRBD2 (6 bases). Between the trimmed V and J ends, which lost 4 bases and 14 bases, there was a span of 15 bases. The CDR3 covers 12 residues. CDR1 is MGHDK, CDR2 SYGVNS, per germline. As DNA, the CDR3 is TGTGCCAGCAGTGTGCGGGAAAATATAGAGTTCTTC. It yields the protein CASSVRENIEFF.

V gene TRBV7-9 combines with J gene TRBJ2-7; no reliable D call. There are 14 residues in the CDR3. The germline V gene has CDR1 SEHNR and CDR2 FQNEAQ (reference sequence). V was shortened by 5 bases and J by 2 bases, with 13 bases between the two germline ends. The CDR3 here is CASSGDNPPYEQYF. The CDR3 nucleotides read TGTGCCAGCAGCGGCGACAATCCTCCCTACGAGCAGTACTTC.

This rearrangement joins TRBV7-9 to TRBJ1-6, with D hard to call. The CDR3 covers 14 residues. Germline values: CDR1 SEHNR, CDR2 FQNEAQ (reference sequence). The ends were cut back, 1 base at V and 4 bases at J, with 5 bases in the middle. The CDR3 sequence is CASSLDRYNSPLHF. The CDR3 nucleotides are TGTGCCAGCAGCTTAGACAGATATAATTCACCCCTCCACTTT.

The V call is TRBV7-8, the J call TRBJ1-6; D is undetermined. There are 14 residues in the CDR3. V was pared by 1 base and J by 5 bases, with 6 bases between. The germline V gene has CDR1 SGHVS and CDR2 FQNEAQ. CDR3 in amino acids: CASSLERNNSPLHF. As DNA, the CDR3 is TGTGCCAGCAGCTTAGAGAGAAATAATTCACCCCTCCACTTT.

This sequence joins TRBV2 and TRBJ1-1; 10 positions agree with TRBD1. The CDR3 has 11 residues. The junction had 3 bases not matched to a gene; V was cut back by 6 bases and J by 11 bases. Germline assignment: CDR1 SNHLY and CDR2 FYNNEI. The CDR3 loop reads CASRTGGRAFF. The CDR3 coding sequence is TGTGCCAGCAGGACAGGGGGCAGGGCTTTCTTT.

The chain uses TRBV7-2 and TRBJ1-4; TRBD1 might be the D (6 bases). Per germline, CDR1 SGHTA and CDR2 FQGNSA. Trimming took 8 bases from V and 4 from J, leaving 11 bases between them. The CDR3 has 13 amino acids. DNA for the CDR3: TGTGCCAGCGCAGGGGATATTAATGAAAAACTGTTTTTT. Amino acids: CASAGDINEKLFF.

The genes are TRBV7-3 and TRBJ1-2; 12 bases are a match to TRBD1. The length of the CDR3 is 14 residues. From germline, CDR1 is SGHTA and CDR2 FQGTGA. The V gene end was trimmed by 5 bases and the J gene end by 8 bases; junction bases not matched to a gene: 6. The DNA of the CDR3 is TGTGCCAGCAGCCCGGGACAGGGGGCGGGCGGCTACACCTTC. Residues: CASSPGQGAGGYTF. Full variable domain (outside the CDR3, taken from reference TRBV7-3 and TRBJ1-2): GAGVSQTPSNKVTEKGKYVELRCDPISGHTALYWYRQSLGQGPEFLIYFQGTGAADDSGLPNDRFFAVRPEGSVSTLKIQRTERGDSAVYLCASSPGQGAGGYTFGSGTRLTVV.

This clone was picked up one time. V gene TRBV5-1 combines with J gene TRBJ2-7, with TRBD1 identical over 8 bases. The CDR3 is made up of 15 amino acids. J was trimmed by 1 base and V by 0 bases; bases with no gene match: 3. CDR1 and CDR2 (germline): SGHRS, YFSETQ. CDR3 sequence: CASSLDRDRSYEQYF. The CDR3 nucleotides are TGCGCCAGCAGCTTGGATCGGGACAGGTCCTACGAGCAGTACTTC.

In its sample, this clone was seen a few times. The rearrangement links TRBV4-1 to TRBJ2-2; 7 bases map to TRBD2. Germline V gene sequence: CDR1 MGHRA, CDR2 YSYEKL. The junction had 10 bases not matched to a gene; V was cut back by 4 bases and J by 5 bases. This CDR3 region has 16 residues. The CDR3 bases are TGCGCCAGCAGCCTCTCGGGCGGCGGGGGTACCGGGGAGCTGTTTTTT. Translating gives CASSLSGGGGTGELFF.

This clone came up once. The rearrangement joins TRBV15 to TRBJ1-4, with 9 bases lining up with TRBD1. The CDR3 consists of 15 residues. The trim removed 5 bases at V and 7 bases at J, leaving 8 bases unmatched. Per the germline V gene, CDR1 is LNHNV and CDR2 is YYDKDF (reference sequence). CDR3 loop: CATSPGGTGSEKLFF. CDR3 nucleotides: TGTGCCACCAGCCCCGGCGGGACAGGGAGTGAAAAACTGTTTTTT.

This clone was observed once. This rearrangement joins TRBV7-9 to TRBJ2-1; TRBD2 agrees at 15 bases. V shed 3 bases and J 0 bases; nucleotides not matched to a gene: 6. This CDR3 contains 19 residues. The germline V gene encodes CDR1 SEHNR and CDR2 FQNEAQ (reference sequence). The chain's CDR3 is CASSFGTSGGSSSYNEQFF. In DNA form, the CDR3 reads TGTGCCAGCAGCTTCGGGACTAGCGGGGGGAGCAGCTCCTACAATGAGCAGTTCTTC.